This T cell receptor beta chain came from a study of STAT5B mutations in CD4+ large granular lymphocyte leukemia (dated by TCRdb to 2022 to 2024). Regarding the complete study: Among healthy controls, the CDR3 'QG' motif was associated with a particular HLA allele. The study compared the TCRbeta repertoires of patients with CD4+ T-cell large granular lymphocyte leukemia against those of healthy blood donors. Flow cytometry performed on FACSCanto II or FACSVerse showed that the purified fractions had more than 95% purity among lymphocytes.

The study at large found these results: Each patient's main leukemic clonotypes were private, but around 25% of these clonotypes showed up at low frequency in the non-leukemic repertoires of other patients. Compared with healthy CD4+ repertoires, CD4-sorted patient repertoires appeared more clonal, and this difference remained even after the putative leukemic clones were removed. The data were not HLA-matched, and the relatively small sample size could explain the higher clonality seen in CD4+ compared with CD8+ T-LGLL. TRBV06-family usage was enriched among the top patient clones (8/27) compared with healthy controls (2/35).

Healthy controls were 37 blood donors whose buffy coats came from the Finnish Red Cross blood service. All TCR-sequenced material derived from peripheral blood: patient blood samples and healthy donor buffy coats. Peripheral blood mononuclear cells were isolated by Ficoll-Hypaque gradient centrifugation. CD4+ cells were magnetically purified from the buffy coats of healthy controls. The Gentra Puregene Cell and Tissue kit was used for genomic DNA extraction, and quantification was performed on a Qubit 2.0 fluorometer. Regarding this clone: The antigen this receptor binds is unknown. Base qualities are missing; no much larger clone stands one base away.

As encoded in the germline V gene (reference sequence), CDR1 is SEHNR while CDR2 is FQNEAQ. CDR3 length: 16 amino acids, cysteine to phenylalanine. The read is trimmed to its CDR3 DNA, 48 bases read in frame from base 1. Trimming takes 3 bases from V and 0 bases from J, and the germline ends sit 12 bases apart. TCRbeta rearrangements were sequenced from genomic DNA using the immunoSEQ assay at survey resolution. The study's processing was this. In the TCR sequencing data, the lowest productive clonotype frequency that could be detected was 2.59 x 10-5. Only productive TCRbeta rearrangements, defined as complete and in-frame sequences, were included in the analyses. Clonality for each sample was calculated as Simpson clonality in the immunoSEQ Analyzer version 3.0. Clones were grouped by frequency into very rare, small, medium, large (1-20%) or hyperexpanded (>20%) categories. Generation probabilities were estimated with OLGA 1.2.3, V-gene circos plots were made with VDJtools, specificities were looked up in VDJdb, and CDR3 motifs were identified with GLIPH. TCRdb took this table from immuneACCESS and kept in-frame rearrangements with V and J called. Such tables lack part of the clones; where checked against another copy, unresolved V genes explain under half of the gap, and the rest is unexplained. That table furnishes V, J and clone size, whereas the DNA furnished D and trimming. Counted in this sample were 20,000 to 25,000 clones; 82% of them appeared once. Of the sample, around 9.2% falls within the top ten clones.

The sample comprised CD4+ T cells from blood buffy coats. This TCR was sampled from a human donor in good health. Here the chain combines TRBV7-9 and TRBJ1-3, with the D gene not clear enough to name. The DNA sequence reads TGTGCCAGCAGCTTTGGCACACCTAGCTCTGGAAACACCATATATTTT. Translated, it gives CASSFGTPSSGNTIYF.